Below are 8 T cell receptor beta chains sequenced from a single sample in a study of T cell responses to AZD1222 COVID-19 vaccine. Some clones are missing from TCRdb's copy, which holds only in-frame ones; the method was immunoSEQ multiplex PCR. The sample gives some 91,000 clones, 85% to 95% of which show up once; roughly 12% is in the top ten. The sample consisted of peripheral blood, taken on day 0 of AZD1222 vaccination. All receptors come from an adult in good health.

The chain uses TRBV6-5 and TRBJ2-5; TRBD2 agrees at 7 bases. Germline V gene data show CDR1 as MNHEY and CDR2 as SVGAGI. The CDR3 is 14 residues long. Germline trimming cut 4 bases from V and 4 bases from J; bases unmatched to any gene: 6. The CDR3 bases are TGTGCCAGCAGTTTTTCCACGGGAGGAGAGACCCAGTACTTC. Translated: CASSFSTGGETQYF.

This clone appeared a single time. The chain combines TRBV19 with TRBJ2-1, with TRBD2 as a possible D gene (7 bases). The CDR3 is made up of 15 amino acids. CDR1 LNHDA and CDR2 SQIVND come from the germline V gene (reference sequence). Trimming stripped 4 bases from V and 4 bases from J, with 14 bases between. CDR3 in DNA: TGTGCCAGTAGTACCTGGGGGGGCCGGTACAATGAGCAGTTCTTC. It encodes CASSTWGGRYNEQFF.

The rearrangement joins TRBV5-6 to TRBJ1-6; D gene ambiguous. This CDR3 contains 14 residues. Looked up from germline, CDR1 is SGHDT and CDR2 is YYEEEE. V lost 5 bases and J lost 0, with 6 bases in between. The CDR3 nucleotides are TGTGCCAGCAGGGGCAGCTCCTATAATTCACCCCTCCACTTT. It specifies CASRGSSYNSPLHF.

The chain links TRBV7-8 to TRBJ2-2, with 9 bases aligning to TRBD1. CDR1 is SGHVS and CDR2 is FQNEAQ in the germline V gene. This CDR3 spans 16 amino acids. Trimming cost V 5 bases and J 0 bases; bases outside gene matches: 4. CDR3 sequence reads: CASSQRTGANTGELFF. CDR3 bases: TGTGCCAGCAGCCAAAGGACAGGGGCGAACACCGGGGAGCTGTTTTTT.

The CDR3: CSVRDNSYEQYF. CDR3 in DNA: TGCAGCGTCCGGGACAACTCCTACGAGCAGTACTTC. This chain connects TRBV29-1 to TRBJ2-7, with D perhaps matching TRBD1 (6 bases). The CDR3 length is 12 residues. Germline values: CDR1 SQVTM, CDR2 ANQGSEA. V was shortened by 6 bases and J by 0 bases, with 9 bases between the two germline ends.

The chain combines TRBV6-5 with TRBJ2-2, with 7 bases lining up with TRBD1. Germline V gene data show CDR1 as MNHEY and CDR2 as SVGAGI. The CDR3 sequence is 16 residues long. Trimming removed 2 bases from V and 2 bases from J; junction bases left unmatched: 5. The chain's CDR3 is CASSYRTGPNTGELFF. The CDR3 DNA sequence: TGTGCCAGCAGTTACCGGACAGGTCCAAACACCGGGGAGCTGTTTTTT.

The rearrangement uses TRBV21-1 and TRBJ2-6; the table names TRBD2, a call not compared with the DNA. TRBV21-1 is an annotated pseudogene. CDR3 length equals 21 residues. The CDR3: CASSKGPTRTRIPSGANVLTF. CDR3 nucleotide sequence: TGTGCCAGCAGCAAAGGTCCGACGAGGACTAGGATTCCCTCTGGGGCCAACGTCCTGACTTTC.

This clone was recorded only once. The chain carries TRBV9 and TRBJ1-1; D remains ambiguous. Germline-derived CDR1 and CDR2 are SGDLS and YYNGEE. V lost 0 bases, J lost 3 bases, and 15 bases lay in between. CDR3 size: 16 residues. CDR3: CASSVALDTWDTEAFF. The CDR3 coding sequence is TGTGCCAGCAGCGTAGCTCTTGACACCTGGGACACTGAAGCTTTCTTT.